One sample yielded the 31 T cell receptor beta chains listed below, sequenced in a study of control samples from healthy donors and cancer patients. Generated by immunoSEQ multiplex PCR, the TCRdb table keeps only in-frame clones and is missing some. The repertoire holds about 110,000 clones, with approximately 84% as singletons. Material: blood. These receptors were collected from a man younger than 35 in good health.

The chain joins TRBV9 to TRBJ2-5; D not certain. The CDR3 covers 15 residues. Deletions cut 1 base from V and 5 bases from J, with 15 bases between. The germline V gene encodes CDR1 SGDLS and CDR2 YYNGEE. In DNA, the CDR3 is TGTGCCAGCAGCGTAACCACCGGGCCCTGGGAGACCCAGTACTTC. As protein: CASSVTTGPWETQYF.

V is TRBV19 and J is TRBJ2-3; TRBD2 is a possible D gene (5 bases). The CDR3 runs to 17 residues. Germline V CDR1 and CDR2: LNHDA, SQIVND (reference sequence). The V and J ends lost 1 base and 1 base respectively, with 15 bases between them. For the CDR3, the DNA is TGTGCCAGTAGTATAGGTCAAGGAGACTATGGCACAGATACGCAGTATTTT. It yields the protein CASSIGQGDYGTDTQYF.

J is TRBJ1-1 and V is TRBV19; 9 bases are shared with TRBD1. This CDR3 is built from 14 residues. Germline V lookup: CDR1 LNHDA, CDR2 SQIVND (reference sequence). V dropped 5 bases and J dropped 4; count of bases not matched to a gene: 5. The CDR3 loop reads CASSFGQGTTEAFF. The DNA of the CDR3 is TGTGCCAGTAGTTTCGGACAGGGGACCACTGAAGCTTTCTTT.

The rearrangement links TRBV5-4 to TRBJ2-2, with 10 nucleotides matching TRBD2. Germline V gene data show CDR1 as SGHNT and CDR2 as YYREEE (reference sequence). The CDR3 is 15 amino acids. V was clipped by 1 base and J by 8 bases; unmatched bases: 5. CDR3 sequence (DNA): TGTGCCAGCAGCTTGAGAACTAGCGGGGTTGGGGAGCTGTTTTTT. Protein product: CASSLRTSGVGELFF.

This clone was observed a few times. V and J are TRBV2 and TRBJ2-7; 12 nucleotides align to TRBD1. The germline V gene encodes CDR1 SNHLY and CDR2 FYNNEI. The CDR3 loop spans 16 amino acids. V lost 1 base and J lost 6; bases outside the gene matches: 7. Here the CDR3 DNA reads TGTGCCAGCAGTGAAGTAGGGACAGGGGGCGAAGGCGAGCAGTACGTC. Translation gives CASSEVGTGGEGEQYV.

The rearrangement uses TRBV28 and TRBJ1-2; tentatively, D is TRBD1 (5 bases). CDR3 size: 14 residues. Per germline, CDR1 MDHEN and CDR2 SYDVKM. With 6 bases removed from V and 4 bases from J, the gap between germline ends came to 15 bases. The CDR3 region has the DNA TGTGCCAGCAGGCCGGGGCGCCTTCTCTATGGCTACACCTTC. Protein sequence: CASRPGRLLYGYTF.

V gene TRBV4-2 combines with J gene TRBJ1-3, with D unclear. Trimming took off 0 bases at V and 3 bases at J, with 15 bases between the two ends. Germline values: CDR1 LGHNA, CDR2 YNFKEQ. The CDR3 has 17 residues. CDR3 DNA sequence: TGTGCCAGCAGCCAAGATATTAGTCGGCATGATGGAAACACCATATATTTT. Translated, it gives CASSQDISRHDGNTIYF.

CDR3 DNA sequence: TGTGCCAGCTCACCACAGAAGGGGGGGATCGGCGAAAAACTGTTTTTT. It translates to CASSPQKGGIGEKLFF. This sequence joins TRBV18 and TRBJ1-4; tentative D call: TRBD1 (6 bases). V lost 1 base and J 8 bases, leaving 17 bases between the germline ends. The CDR3 is 16 residues long. Per the germline V gene, CDR1 is KGHSH and CDR2 is LQKENI.

This clone was observed a handful of times. The chain recombines TRBV19 with TRBJ2-5; 7 bases agree with TRBD1. With 3 bases clipped from V and 5 bases from J, the junction kept 9 bases outside the gene matches. CDR3 length: 15 amino acids. Germline V CDR1 and CDR2: LNHDA, SQIVND (reference sequence). CDR3: CASSIVDRRRETQYF. CDR3 nucleotides: TGTGCCAGTAGTATCGTGGACAGGAGGAGGGAGACCCAGTACTTC.

This chain uses TRBV18 with TRBJ1-1; D gene unclear. The CDR3 consists of 13 residues. Between the trimmed V and J ends, which lost 7 bases and 0 bases, there was a span of 9 bases. Germline lookup yields CDR1 KGHSH and CDR2 LQKENI. CDR3 nucleotide sequence: TGTGCCAGCTACACCGCTATGAACACTGAAGCTTTCTTT. This sequence encodes CASYTAMNTEAFF.

The V gene is TRBV15, the J gene TRBJ2-5; D remains ambiguous. The CDR3 has 13 amino acids. Trimming took 3 bases from V and 0 from J, leaving 5 bases between them. CDR1 LNHNV and CDR2 YYDKDF come from the germline V gene (reference sequence). The CDR3 loop reads CATSSYNQETQYF. The CDR3 nucleotides read TGTGCCACCAGCAGCTACAACCAAGAGACCCAGTACTTC. Variable domain in full (rest from reference TRBV15 and TRBJ2-5): DAMVIQNPRYQVTQFGKPVTLSCSQTLNHNVMYWYQQKSSQAPKLLFHYYDKDFNNEADTPDNFQSRRPNTSFCFLDIRSPGLGDTAMYLCATSSYNQETQYFGPGTRLLVL.

The table lists this clone with a count of one. J is TRBJ2-1 and V is TRBV6-5; D ambiguous. V lost 2 bases and J lost 6, with 11 bases in between. Germline-derived CDR1 and CDR2 are MNHEY and SVGAGI. This CDR3 region has 14 residues. CDR3 sequence (DNA): TGTGCCAGCAGTTACGTAGGGTCGAGCAATGAGCAGTTCTTC. Protein sequence: CASSYVGSSNEQFF.

This sequence joins TRBV21-1 and TRBJ1-2; TRBD1, the table's D call, was not compared with the DNA. TRBV21-1 is noted as a pseudogene. There are 16 residues in the CDR3. The CDR3 bases are TGTGCCAGCAGCAAAGTGTCGGGGACAGGGGAGTATGGCTACACCTTC. Translated, it gives CASSKVSGTGEYGYTF.

The CDR3 coding sequence is TGTGCCAGCAGTTTATACGGGGGGGAAGAGACCCAGTACTTC. Its protein is CASSLYGGEETQYF. The chain is built from TRBV27 and TRBJ2-5; 8 nucleotides match TRBD2. Germline CDR1 is MNHEY and CDR2 is SMNVEV (reference sequence). This CDR3 region has 14 residues. V was clipped by 1 base and J by 3 bases; unmatched bases: 1.

J is TRBJ2-6 and V is TRBV7-6; 8 bases are shared with TRBD1. The CDR3 has 17 amino acids. Germline V CDR1 and CDR2: SGHVS, FNYEAQ. The J segment lost 0 bases and the V segment lost 4 bases, leaving 5 bases of the junction unmatched. The CDR3 bases are TGTGCCAGCAGCTACATAACAGGGGGCTCTGGGGCCAACGTCCTGACTTTC. Translation: CASSYITGGSGANVLTF.

The V and J genes are TRBV9 and TRBJ1-6; TRBD1 matches at 9 bases. The CDR3 is 20 amino acids. V gave up 7 bases and J gave up 8 bases; unmatched junction bases: 25. The V gene's germline CDR1 is SGDLS and CDR2 YYNGEE. The CDR3 coding sequence is TGTGCCAGCGACTTCTCGACGCCCATATTCCCCTGGACAGGGGATTCACCCCTCCACTTT. Translation gives CASDFSTPIFPWTGDSPLHF.

This sequence joins TRBV5-1 and TRBJ2-1; D possibly corresponds to TRBD1 (5 bases). Germline assignment: CDR1 SGHRS and CDR2 YFSETQ. The CDR3 totals 13 residues. V dropped 5 bases and J dropped 11 bases, with 17 bases sitting between them. The CDR3 protein is CASSVETDRKQFF. As DNA, the CDR3 is TGCGCCAGCAGTGTGGAGACAGACAGAAAGCAGTTCTTC.

The chain links TRBV11-3 to TRBJ2-5, with 7 bases lining up with TRBD1. This CDR3 spans 14 amino acids. Germline V gene lookup returns CDR1 SGHNT and CDR2 YENEEA. V was pared by 4 bases and J by 5 bases, with 7 bases of the junction left unmatched. CDR3 DNA: TGTGCCAGCAGCTCTCCGACAGGGCCGGAGACCCAGTACTTC. Protein: CASSSPTGPETQYF.

This chain joins TRBV14 and TRBJ2-7, with 9 bases identical to TRBD1. V was pared by 1 base and J by 8 bases, with 3 bases of the junction left unmatched. The CDR3 has 13 residues. The germline gives CDR1 SGHDN, CDR2 FVKESK. CDR3 in DNA: TGTGCCAGCAGCCAAGCGGGACAGGGAAAGCAGTACGTC. It specifies CASSQAGQGKQYV.

Here the CDR3 DNA reads TGTGCCAGCAGGGATTTCCGGGACGAAGGCACCGGGGAGCTGTTTTTT. Translation: CASRDFRDEGTGELFF. This chain connects TRBV5-4 to TRBJ2-2; D is perhaps TRBD1 or TRBD2 (5 bases each). Germline-derived CDR1 and CDR2 are SGHNT and YYREEE (reference sequence). The V end lost 5 bases, the J end lost 4 bases, and 18 bases lay between the germline ends. The CDR3 contains 16 residues.

The sample holds many counts of this clone. The gene calls are TRBV7-9 and TRBJ1-2; 7 bases agree with TRBD1. The germline V gene has CDR1 SEHNR and CDR2 FQNEAQ (reference sequence). V shed 5 bases, J shed 6 bases, and the junction held 12 bases outside the gene matches. The CDR3 length is 15 residues. In nucleotides, the CDR3 is TGTGCCAGCAGCAGCACTCTTACAGGGGCAAATGGCTACACCTTC. This encodes CASSSTLTGANGYTF.

Remarks on this clone: This sample includes further DNA sequences coding for the same CDR3. The chain carries TRBV21-1 and TRBJ2-6; no DNA check was done on the table's D call, TRBD2. TRBV21-1 is shown as a pseudogene. The CDR3 sequence is 20 residues long. The CDR3 nucleotides are TGTGCCAGCAGCAAATGCGGGGAAGGGGGGGGCTCATCTGGGGCCAACGTCCTGACTTTC. Translated: CASSKCGEGGGSSGANVLTF.

The J gene is TRBJ1-1, the V gene TRBV18, with D unclear. The CDR3 has 13 amino acids. Per the germline V gene, CDR1 is KGHSH and CDR2 is LQKENI. The germline V and J ends were trimmed by 4 bases and 0 bases, with 6 bases remaining between them. The CDR3 nucleotides are TGTGCCAGCTCACTCGGGGTGAACACTGAAGCTTTCTTT. Its translation: CASSLGVNTEAFF.

The V gene is TRBV7-9, the J gene TRBJ1-1, with D hard to call. The CDR3 extends over 16 amino acids. Trimming left V 5 bases short and J 0 bases short, with 16 bases between. The germline CDR1 and CDR2 sequences are SEHNR and FQNEAQ (reference sequence). The CDR3 is CASSPSYSTLNTEAFF. The CDR3 DNA reads TGTGCCAGCAGCCCCTCTTATTCGACCCTGAACACTGAAGCTTTCTTT.

This sequence joins TRBV5-4 and TRBJ2-1; D is possibly TRBD1 (5 bases). CDR3 size: 15 residues. V was shortened by 1 base and J by 10 bases, with 18 bases between the two germline ends. Germline assignment: CDR1 SGHNT and CDR2 YYREEE (reference sequence). CDR3 sequence: CASSLRGGRVSEQFF. The CDR3 DNA sequence: TGTGCCAGCAGCTTGAGGGGCGGAAGGGTAAGCGAGCAGTTCTTC.

This clone was detected only once. The CDR3 protein is CASSLAWQGYNEQFF. DNA for the CDR3: TGTGCCAGCAGCTTGGCCTGGCAGGGATACAATGAGCAGTTCTTC. The V and J genes are TRBV5-6 and TRBJ2-1; tentative D call: TRBD1 (5 bases). Germline CDR1 SGHDT, CDR2 YYEEEE. This CDR3 spans 15 amino acids. V lost 0 bases and J 4 bases, leaving 11 bases between the germline ends. Based on the CDR3 plus reference TRBV5-6 and TRBJ2-1, the full variable domain is DAGVTQSPTHLIKTRGQQVTLRCSPKSGHDTVSWYQQALGQGPQFIFQYYEEEERQRGNFPDRFSGHQFPNYSSELNVNALLLGDSALYLCASSLAWQGYNEQFFGPGTRLTVL.

The rearrangement uses TRBV30 and TRBJ2-7; 9 nucleotides line up with TRBD1. The CDR3 is made up of 14 amino acids. Germline V gives CDR1 GTSNPN, CDR2 SVGIG (reference sequence). V gave up 4 bases and J gave up 6 bases; unmatched junction bases: 10. DNA of the CDR3: TGTGCCTGGACCGCCGGGACAGGGTCGGGCGAGCAGTACGTC. Translation gives CAWTAGTGSGEQYV.

The chain uses TRBV5-1 and TRBJ2-5; 7 bases agree with TRBD2. This CDR3 is built from 15 residues. CDR1 and CDR2 (germline): SGHRS, YFSETQ. With V trimmed by 3 bases and J by 2 bases, 7 bases remained unmatched. CDR3 sequence reads: CASSSGGGGQETQYF. CDR3 nucleotides: TGCGCCAGCAGCTCGGGGGGTGGGGGGCAAGAGACCCAGTACTTC.

This chain links TRBV5-4 with TRBJ2-2; a weak D match, TRBD2 (5 bases). Trimming shortened V by 5 bases and J by 0 bases, and 14 bases separated the two germline ends. Germline CDR1 reads SGHNT; CDR2 reads YYREEE (reference sequence). This CDR3 has 16 residues. In DNA form, the CDR3 reads TGTGCCAGCAGAAAAAAACTAGACGCGAACACCGGGGAGCTGTTTTTT. This encodes CASRKKLDANTGELFF.

V and J are TRBV12-5 and TRBJ2-5; D gene uncertain. From germline, CDR1 is LGHNT and CDR2 FRNRAP. Trimming took off 2 bases at V and 4 bases at J, with 14 bases between the two ends. The CDR3 sequence is 15 residues long. CDR3 amino acids: CASGLFGRNGETQYF. The CDR3 DNA sequence: TGTGCTAGTGGTTTGTTCGGCCGCAATGGAGAGACCCAGTACTTC.

The chain carries TRBV29-1 and TRBJ2-1; D is undetermined. V lost 6 bases, J lost 5 bases, and 5 bases lay in between. The CDR3 totals 10 residues. The germline V gene encodes CDR1 SQVTM and CDR2 ANQGSEA. The CDR3 DNA sequence: TGCAGCGTGGGAAACAATGAGCAGTTCTTC. This translates into CSVGNNEQFF.